This T cell receptor (beta chain) was obtained from a study of blood T cells in healthy people across ages. Next came a second PCR, run for roughly 6 to 11 cycles, which used a sample-barcoded 5' primer along with a J-beta primer mix. In TCRdb, the 5' RACE reads were re-called with MiXCR into one record per CDR3 protein. The sample lists about a million distinct CDR3 sequences; 45% to 60% were seen once. Individuals who donated were healthy Caucasians from Russia aged about 6 to 95. General study points: Among T cells, TCR beta diversity per million cells dropped roughly linearly as age rose. Aged donors had fewer naive CD4+ cells and lower diversity than long-lived donors.

A note on this clonotype: The antigen remains undetermined.

The trim removed 0 bases at V and 4 bases at J, leaving 13 bases unmatched. CDR1 MGHRA and CDR2 YSYEKL come from the germline V gene. This CDR3 spans 18 amino acids. Input material: blood. This TCR was sampled from a woman aged 60 to 75 in good health. The chain couples TRBV4-1 to TRBJ2-3; 7 positions match TRBD2. DNA for the CDR3: TGCGCCAGCAGCCAAGATACGGGCGGGGCGGGAGTCCCAGATACGCAGTATTTT. Amino acids: CASSQDTGGAGVPDTQYF.